One and the same sample provided the 12 T cell receptor beta chains below, sequenced in a study of shared clonotypes between healthy human individuals (TCRdb year 2020). Libraries were constructed by the immunoSEQ multiplex PCR assay. The immuneACCESS repertoire file appears here via TCRdb, limited to in-frame rearrangements. These files lack a portion of the clones; in checked studies, under half of the deficit traces to unresolved V genes, and the cause of the others is not known. Across this sample there are 700,000 to 950,000 clones, with 96% seen only once. Clones ranked in the top ten supply under 0.25% of the sample. For the CD8 naive samples, CD45RO-negative cells were positively selected for CCR7, yielding a CD45RA+CCR7+ population from which TemRA cells were excluded. Material for sequencing was naive CD8+ T cells sorted from blood. The sample's cell subset or site label, decoded: CD45RA+CCR7+. The receptor set was obtained from a man younger than 40 in good health.

The chain employs TRBV7-9 and TRBJ2-7, with 9 bases that match TRBD1. The CDR3 covers 18 residues. In germline, CDR1 is SEHNR, CDR2 FQNEAQ (reference sequence). The V segment lost 5 bases and the J segment 4 bases; nucleotides outside the gene matches: 18. The CDR3 region is CASSTPRDRALEGYEQYF. CDR3 nucleotides: TGTGCCAGCAGCACCCCCCGGGACAGGGCGCTGGAGGGGTACGAGCAGTACTTC.

V is TRBV7-6 and J is TRBJ2-1; D is possibly TRBD2 (6 bases). Deletions cut 1 base from V and 0 bases from J, with 16 bases between. The CDR3 runs to 18 residues. Germline V gives CDR1 SGHVS, CDR2 FNYEAQ. As DNA, the CDR3 is TGTGCCAGCAGCTTAGGAGCCCCTAGCGCGAGCTCCTACAATGAGCAGTTCTTC. It yields the protein CASSLGAPSASSYNEQFF.

This chain links TRBV19 with TRBJ2-7, with D possibly matching TRBD1 (5 bases). This CDR3 region has 14 residues. Looked up from germline, CDR1 is LNHDA and CDR2 is SQIVND (reference sequence). V lost 5 bases and J lost 4, with 15 bases in between. For the CDR3, the DNA is TGTGCCAGTAGTGTAAGGGGCGGCTTTTACGAGCAGTACTTC. Residues: CASSVRGGFYEQYF.

This sequence joins TRBV15 and TRBJ2-4, with TRBD2 matching 7 bases. V shed 3 bases, J shed 2 bases, and the junction held 10 bases outside the gene matches. The CDR3 extends over 17 amino acids. Germline V gives CDR1 LNHNV, CDR2 YYDKDF (reference sequence). DNA for the CDR3: TGTGCCACCAGCAGTAAACCGGGACTACTAACCAAAAACATTCAGTACTTC. It is translated as CATSSKPGLLTKNIQYF.

The chain uses TRBV7-9 and TRBJ2-1; D gene unclear. The germline V and J ends were trimmed by 2 bases and 8 bases, with 10 bases remaining between them. This CDR3 has 13 amino acids. CDR1 and CDR2 from the germline V gene are SEHNR and FQNEAQ (reference sequence). Written as DNA, the CDR3 is TGTGCCAGCAGCTTATTTACTGGAGATGAGCAGTTCTTC. It translates to CASSLFTGDEQFF.

Concerning this clone itself: The same CDR3 can be traced to other DNA sequences in this sample. The CDR3 protein is CASSLGSGYEQYF. For the CDR3, the DNA is TGTGCCAGCAGTTTGGGGTCGGGCTACGAGCAGTACTTC. The chain carries TRBV27 and TRBJ2-7, with unresolved D. V lost 3 bases to trimming and J lost 3 bases, with 9 bases between them. CDR1 and CDR2 from the germline V gene are MNHEY and SMNVEV (reference sequence). The CDR3 is made up of 13 amino acids.

The chain has TRBV9 and TRBJ2-2; 7 bases are a match to TRBD1. CDR1 SGDLS and CDR2 YYNGEE come from the germline V gene. The CDR3 contains 16 residues. The junction had 11 bases not matched to a gene; V was cut back by 3 bases and J by 6 bases. The CDR3 region is CASSAFRDSNAGELFF. CDR3 nucleotide sequence: TGTGCCAGCAGCGCGTTCCGGGACAGCAACGCCGGGGAGCTGTTTTTT. Together with reference TRBV9 and TRBJ2-2, the CDR3 gives the full variable domain: DSGVTQTPKHLITATGQRVTLRCSPRSGDLSVYWYQQSLDQGLQFLIQYYNGEERAKGNILERFSAQQFPDLHSELNLSSLELGDSALYFCASSAFRDSNAGELFFGEGSRLTVL.

J is TRBJ2-7 and V is TRBV5-1; D is undetermined. The length of the CDR3 is 13 residues. The ends were cut back, 4 bases at V and 5 bases at J, with 13 bases in the middle. CDR1 is SGHRS and CDR2 is YFSETQ in the germline V gene. The CDR3, as DNA: TGCGCCAGCAGCCCGAGTAGTTTAGACGAGCAGTACTTC. It encodes CASSPSSLDEQYF.

The rearrangement joins TRBV5-1 to TRBJ2-1; 7 bases line up with TRBD2. The CDR3 extends over 12 amino acids. Trimming removed 4 bases from V and 8 bases from J; junction bases left unmatched: 3. Germline assignment: CDR1 SGHRS and CDR2 YFSETQ. The CDR3 is CASSPTSDEQFF. The DNA of the CDR3 is TGCGCCAGCAGCCCCACTAGCGATGAGCAGTTCTTC.

The rearrangement links TRBV27 to TRBJ2-1; 8 bases are a match to TRBD2. Per germline, CDR1 MNHEY and CDR2 SMNVEV (reference sequence). Trimming removed 4 bases from V and 0 bases from J; junction bases left unmatched: 5. This CDR3 spans 16 amino acids. The DNA of the CDR3 is TGTGCCAGCAGTTCCTTAGCGGGACGCTCCTACAATGAGCAGTTCTTC. This encodes CASSSLAGRSYNEQFF.

V is TRBV11-3 and J is TRBJ1-2, with TRBD1 as a possible D gene (5 bases). The V and J ends lost 3 bases and 4 bases respectively, with 9 bases between them. This CDR3 spans 13 amino acids. Germline V gene data show CDR1 as SGHNT and CDR2 as YENEEA. The DNA of the CDR3 is TGTGCCAGCAGCTTTCAGGGTCGCTATGGCTACACCTTC. It encodes CASSFQGRYGYTF.

This clone was seen just once. V usage is TRBV20-1 and J usage is TRBJ1-2; a weak D match, TRBD1 (6 bases). The CDR3 covers 11 residues. V dropped 6 bases and J dropped 5 bases, with 10 bases sitting between them. Per germline, CDR1 DFQATT and CDR2 SNEGSKA (reference sequence). For the CDR3, the DNA is TGCAGTGCCCGAGGGGGTTATGGCTACACCTTC. Encoded protein: CSARGGYGYTF.